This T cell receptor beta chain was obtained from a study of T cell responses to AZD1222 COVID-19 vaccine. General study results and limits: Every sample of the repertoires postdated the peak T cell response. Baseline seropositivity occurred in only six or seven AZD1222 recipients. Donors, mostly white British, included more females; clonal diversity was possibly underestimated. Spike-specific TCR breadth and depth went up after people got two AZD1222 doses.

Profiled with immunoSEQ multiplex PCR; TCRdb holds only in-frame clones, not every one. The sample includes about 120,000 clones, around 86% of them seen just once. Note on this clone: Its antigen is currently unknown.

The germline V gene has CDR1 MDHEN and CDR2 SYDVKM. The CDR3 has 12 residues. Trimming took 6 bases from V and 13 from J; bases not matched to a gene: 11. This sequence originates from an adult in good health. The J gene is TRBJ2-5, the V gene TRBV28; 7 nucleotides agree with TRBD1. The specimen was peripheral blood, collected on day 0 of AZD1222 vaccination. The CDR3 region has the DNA TGTGCCAGCAGCGCGACAGGGTTTTTGAGGTACTTC. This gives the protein CASSATGFLRYF. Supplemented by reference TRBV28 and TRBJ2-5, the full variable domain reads DVKVTQSSRYLVKRTGEKVFLECVQDMDHENMFWYRQDPGLGLRLIYFSYDVKMKEKGDIPEGYSVSREKKERFSLILESASTNQTSMYLCASSATGFLRYFGPGTRLLVL.